This is a list of T cell receptor beta chains from one sample in a study of T-cell reconstitution after alpha-beta-depleted transplantation in children. TCRdb itself ran the PCR reads through MiXCR, one entry per CDR3 protein. The sample carries 900,000 or so distinct CDR3 sequences, about 15% recorded once. The sequenced sample was PBMCs, mostly from graft donor cells, obtained 360 days after TCRalphabeta/CD19-depleted stem cell transplant. These receptor sequences come from a male patient between 5 and 17 years old who had a stem cell transplant for acute lymphoblastic leukemia, so the T cells may come from the graft donor. The CDR3 runs from the conserved cysteine through the conserved F or W. The D gene is left open where the match is weak. Clone size is shown for a subset of rows, as once, few, many or a class of expanded clone.

clone_size: few; d_call: NA; v_call: TRBV19; j_call: TRBJ2-7; cdr3_nt: TGTGCCAGTAGTATAGATCGCAGGCCCTCCTACGAGCAGTACTTC; cdr3_aa: CASSIDRRPSYEQYF
clone_size: NA; d_call: NA; v_call: TRBV20-1; j_call: TRBJ2-3; cdr3_nt: TGCAGTGCTAGGTCTAGCACAGATACGCAGTATTTT; cdr3_aa: CSARSSTDTQYF
clone_size: NA; d_call: NA; v_call: TRBV18; j_call: TRBJ2-7; cdr3_nt: TGTGCCAGCTCACCAGCGGGGAGCGGCCCCTACGAGCAGTACTTC; cdr3_aa: CASSPAGSGPYEQYF
clone_size: NA; d_call: TRBD2; v_call: TRBV7-6; j_call: TRBJ2-1; cdr3_nt: TGTGCCAGCAGCTGGCCGTATGGGACTAGCGCTAACAATGAGCAGTTCTTC; cdr3_aa: CASSWPYGTSANNEQFF
clone_size: NA; d_call: NA; v_call: TRBV29-1; j_call: TRBJ1-2; cdr3_nt: TGCAGCGTTTTATCGAGAGATTATGGCTACACCTTC; cdr3_aa: CSVLSRDYGYTF
clone_size: few; d_call: NA; v_call: TRBV29-1; j_call: TRBJ2-7; cdr3_nt: TGCAGCGTTGACTCCCCAGACATCTACGAGCAGTACTTC; cdr3_aa: CSVDSPDIYEQYF
clone_size: NA; d_call: TRBD2; v_call: TRBV20-1; j_call: TRBJ2-5; cdr3_nt: TGCAGTGCCGGGACTAGCGGGAGGGAGACCCAGTACTTC; cdr3_aa: CSAGTSGRETQYF
clone_size: few; d_call: TRBD2; v_call: TRBV20-1; j_call: TRBJ2-1; cdr3_nt: TGCAGTGCTAGAACCAGCGGGAGGGGAAACCATGAGCAGTTCTTC; cdr3_aa: CSARTSGRGNHEQFF
clone_size: few; d_call: TRBD2; v_call: TRBV7-2; j_call: TRBJ2-2; cdr3_nt: TGTGCCAGCAGCTTATTAGCGGGAGGCGGGGAGCTGTTTTTT; cdr3_aa: CASSLLAGGGELFF
clone_size: few; d_call: TRBD2; v_call: TRBV27; j_call: TRBJ2-7; cdr3_nt: TGTGCCAGCAGTCCTGCAGGACTAGCGTCCTACGAGCAGTACTTC; cdr3_aa: CASSPAGLASYEQYF
clone_size: NA; d_call: TRBD2; v_call: TRBV4-1; j_call: TRBJ2-4; cdr3_nt: TGCGCCAGCAGAGGACTAGGGGAGAACATTCAGTACTTC; cdr3_aa: CASRGLGENIQYF
clone_size: NA; d_call: NA; v_call: TRBV27; j_call: TRBJ1-5; cdr3_nt: TGTGCCAGCAACGTCGCCGGGGGGAACAATCAGCCCCAGCATTTT; cdr3_aa: CASNVAGGNNQPQHF
clone_size: few; d_call: TRBD1; v_call: TRBV9; j_call: TRBJ2-5; cdr3_nt: TGTGCCAGCAGCCCTCGTGAAACAGGGGAACGCCAAGAGACCCAGTACTTC; cdr3_aa: CASSPRETGERQETQYF
clone_size: few; d_call: NA; v_call: TRBV29-1; j_call: TRBJ2-6; cdr3_nt: TGCAGCGCTCAGGATATAGTAGGATCCTCTGGGGCCAACGTCCTGACTTTC; cdr3_aa: CSAQDIVGSSGANVLTF
clone_size: few; d_call: TRBD1; v_call: TRBV5-1; j_call: TRBJ2-1; cdr3_nt: TGCGCCAGCAGCCCCCCTACAGGGGGATCCTACAATGAGCAGTTCTTC; cdr3_aa: CASSPPTGGSYNEQFF
clone_size: many; d_call: TRBD2; v_call: TRBV12-3/TRBV12-4; j_call: TRBJ2-2; cdr3_nt: TGTGCCAGCACCCCTCGGAGCGGGAGAGGTTGGGAGCTGTTTTTT; cdr3_aa: CASTPRSGRGWELFF
clone_size: NA; d_call: TRBD2; v_call: TRBV10-1; j_call: TRBJ2-2; cdr3_nt: TGCGCCAGCACCACGGGAGGGGGGACCGGGGAGCTGTTTTTT; cdr3_aa: CASTTGGGTGELFF
clone_size: few; d_call: NA; v_call: TRBV30; j_call: TRBJ1-1; cdr3_nt: TGTGCCTGGAGTGTACGGGGAACTGAAGCTTTCTTT; cdr3_aa: CAWSVRGTEAFF
clone_size: NA; d_call: TRBD1; v_call: TRBV7-8; j_call: TRBJ2-7; cdr3_nt: TGTGCCAGCAGCTCGGTCCACCCGGGACAGGGGTCCTACGAGCAGTACTTC; cdr3_aa: CASSSVHPGQGSYEQYF
clone_size: NA; d_call: NA; v_call: TRBV7-2; j_call: TRBJ1-4; cdr3_nt: TGTGCCAGCAGCTTAGCCGCAGGTGAATCAACTAATGAAAAACTGTTTTTT; cdr3_aa: CASSLAAGESTNEKLFF
clone_size: few; d_call: TRBD2; v_call: TRBV5-1; j_call: TRBJ2-7; cdr3_nt: TGCGCCAGCAGCCCGGTTGCTAGCGGACCCTCCTACGAGCAGTACTTC; cdr3_aa: CASSPVASGPSYEQYF
clone_size: NA; d_call: NA; v_call: TRBV7-9; j_call: TRBJ1-2; cdr3_nt: TGTGCCAGCAGCTTAGAACCGGCCCCCGGGGGCTACACCTTC; cdr3_aa: CASSLEPAPGGYTF
clone_size: many; d_call: NA; v_call: TRBV27; j_call: TRBJ2-3; cdr3_nt: TGTGCCAGCAGTTTAGTTGGGACGTATACGCAGTATTTT; cdr3_aa: CASSLVGTYTQYF
clone_size: few; d_call: TRBD1; v_call: TRBV9; j_call: TRBJ2-2; cdr3_nt: TGTGCCAGCAGCGCCCGCCGCGAGAGGGGGCACACCGGGGAGCTGTTTTTT; cdr3_aa: CASSARRERGHTGELFF
clone_size: many; d_call: TRBD2; v_call: TRBV29-1; j_call: TRBJ2-1; cdr3_nt: TGCAGCGTTGAACCTAGCACTAGCGGGAACAATGAGCAGTTCTTC; cdr3_aa: CSVEPSTSGNNEQFF
clone_size: few; d_call: TRBD2; v_call: TRBV5-1; j_call: TRBJ2-3; cdr3_nt: TGCGCCAGCAGCACCGGACTAGCGGGAGTATCTGATACGCAGTATTTT; cdr3_aa: CASSTGLAGVSDTQYF
clone_size: NA; d_call: TRBD1; v_call: TRBV5-1; j_call: TRBJ1-6; cdr3_nt: TGCGCCAGCAGCTTACAGGGACAGGATAATTCACCCCTCCACTTT; cdr3_aa: CASSLQGQDNSPLHF
clone_size: NA; d_call: TRBD1; v_call: TRBV2; j_call: TRBJ2-7; cdr3_nt: TGTGCCAGCAGTGTTGGCATGAACAGGGGGTACGAGCAGTACTTC; cdr3_aa: CASSVGMNRGYEQYF
clone_size: NA; d_call: NA; v_call: TRBV7-9; j_call: TRBJ2-2; cdr3_nt: TGTGCCAGCAGCCCTCGGGGGAGCTTGAACACCGGGGAGCTGTTTTTT; cdr3_aa: CASSPRGSLNTGELFF
clone_size: many; d_call: NA; v_call: TRBV4-2; j_call: TRBJ1-1; cdr3_nt: TGTGCCAGCAGCCGAGTCAGGGCGGTCACTGAAGCTTTCTTT; cdr3_aa: CASSRVRAVTEAFF
clone_size: few; d_call: NA; v_call: TRBV7-6; j_call: TRBJ2-4; cdr3_nt: TGTGCCAGCAGCCCTGACATGGCGGACATTCAGTACTTC; cdr3_aa: CASSPDMADIQYF
clone_size: NA; d_call: NA; v_call: TRBV15; j_call: TRBJ2-2; cdr3_nt: TGTGCCACCAGCAGAGGAGATGTGCGGGGTTGGGACACCGGGGAGCTGTTTTTT; cdr3_aa: CATSRGDVRGWDTGELFF
clone_size: NA; d_call: NA; v_call: TRBV12-3/TRBV12-4; j_call: TRBJ2-7; cdr3_nt: TGTGCCAGCAGTGCCCTGGACACCATCTCCTACGAGCAGTACTTC; cdr3_aa: CASSALDTISYEQYF
clone_size: few; d_call: NA; v_call: TRBV13; j_call: TRBJ2-1; cdr3_nt: TGTGCCAGCAGCTTTGGAGCCAGGCTTTACAATGAGCAGTTCTTC; cdr3_aa: CASSFGARLYNEQFF
clone_size: NA; d_call: NA; v_call: TRBV12-3/TRBV12-4; j_call: TRBJ2-4; cdr3_nt: TGTGCCAGCAGTTCGCCTTCCCCTCAGCGGAACCCACACTTAGCCAAAAACATTCAGTACTTC; cdr3_aa: CASSSPSPQRNPHLAKNIQYF
clone_size: NA; d_call: TRBD1; v_call: TRBV5-1; j_call: TRBJ2-7; cdr3_nt: TGCGCCAGCAGCTTGGACAGGGGGTTCGAGCAGTACTTC; cdr3_aa: CASSLDRGFEQYF
clone_size: few; d_call: TRBD1; v_call: TRBV11-1; j_call: TRBJ2-7; cdr3_nt: TGTGCCAGCAGCTTTCAAGGGACAGGGAGGGAGCAGTACTTC; cdr3_aa: CASSFQGTGREQYF